Shown below are 24 T cell receptor beta chains from a single sample sequenced in a study of T cells in Graves' hyperthyroidism and ophthalmopathy. Template material for amplifying TCR beta CDR3 regions consisted of RNA transcripts. HTBI primers were the set used in a first-round RT-PCR of the TCR CDR3. TCRdb reprocessed the multiplex PCR reads via MiXCR and lists one record per CDR3 protein. The top ten clones hold 10% of a sample with approximately 740,000 distinct CDR3 sequences, around 13% of them seen once. Sequenced input: blood. Receptor source: a woman aged 18-35 years with Graves' hyperthyroidism.

The table lists this clonotype with many counts. The CDR3 reads CAWILRDPSGYTF. In DNA form, the CDR3 reads TGTGCCTGGATCTTACGGGACCCCTCTGGCTACACCTTC. The chain links TRBV30 to TRBJ1-2, with D perhaps TRBD1 (5 bases). V was cut by 4 bases and J by 7 bases, with 16 bases left in between. There are 13 residues in the CDR3. CDR1 is GTSNPN and CDR2 is SVGIG in the germline V gene (reference sequence).

As for this clonotype: This could be a read error, since a much larger clone is one nucleotide away. Given the absence of the conserved phenylalanine or tryptophan at the CDR3 end, a read error is likely. This sequence joins TRBV28 and TRBJ2-5, with D perhaps TRBD1 or TRBD2 (5 bases each). CDR1 MDHEN and CDR2 SYDVKM come from the germline V gene. The CDR3 consists of 12 residues. With 10 bases removed from V and 6 bases from J, the gap between germline ends came to 15 bases. The CDR3 nucleotides are TGTGCCACCCTGGAGAGGGGTCAGACCCAGTACCTC. It codes for CATLERGQTQYL.

This clonotype showed up just a few times. The rearrangement links TRBV10-1 to TRBJ1-6; D not resolved. The V end lost 8 bases, the J end lost 1 base, and 18 bases lay between the germline ends. Germline V gene lookup returns CDR1 WNHNN and CDR2 SYGVQD (reference sequence). CDR3 length: 17 residues. In nucleotides, the CDR3 is TGCGCCAGCCTAAGGGCCTCTGGACGGTCCTATAATTCACCCCTCCACTTT. Translating it yields CASLRASGRSYNSPLHF.

This clonotype was found once. This may stem from a read error, because a much larger clone lies one nucleotide away. The rearrangement joins TRBV29-1 to TRBJ2-1; D is possibly TRBD2 (5 bases). V was trimmed by 7 bases and J by 5 bases, leaving 15 bases between them. The CDR3 has 13 amino acids. In germline, CDR1 is SQVTM, CDR2 ANQGSEA. CDR3 DNA: TGCAGCGGCCTACTAGTCCTTCACAATGAGCAGTTCTTC. Translation gives CSGLLVLHNEQFF.

This chain connects TRBV19 to TRBJ1-1; TRBD1 might be the D (6 bases). Trimming took 3 bases from V and 3 from J, leaving 14 bases between them. The CDR3 is made up of 15 amino acids. CDR1 is LNHDA, CDR2 SQIVND, per germline (reference sequence). CDR3 in amino acids: CASSIWGPTDTEAFF. CDR3 nucleotides: TGTGCCAGTAGTATCTGGGGGCCCACCGACACTGAAGCTTTCTTT.

This clonotype occurred many times. V gene TRBV11-2 combines with J gene TRBJ2-1, with TRBD2 matching 7 bases. V was clipped by 0 bases and J by 6 bases; unmatched bases: 5. Germline CDR1 SGHAT, CDR2 FQNNGV. This CDR3 region has 15 residues. CDR3 loop: CASSLDPRETNEQFF. CDR3 nucleotide sequence: TGTGCCAGCAGCTTAGATCCGCGGGAGACCAATGAGCAGTTCTTC.

This clonotype has just a few counts. The chain combines TRBV4-2 with TRBJ1-2; 7 nucleotides line up with TRBD1. The CDR3 has 17 residues. The V segment lost 3 bases and the J segment 5 bases; nucleotides outside the gene matches: 15. Germline-derived CDR1 and CDR2 are LGHNA and YNFKEQ. Here the CDR3 DNA reads TGTGCCAGCAGCCACCGCCGTGGACAGGACCTTTCTTATGGCTACACCTTC. Its translation is CASSHRRGQDLSYGYTF.

This CDR3 reads CASSSNPGSPLHF. The CDR3 DNA follows: TGTGCCAGCAGCTCTAACCCCGGCTCACCCCTCCACTTT. V usage is TRBV7-9 and J usage is TRBJ1-6; D not resolved. This CDR3 spans 13 amino acids. V lost 4 bases and J 10 bases, leaving 11 bases between the germline ends. Germline V lookup: CDR1 SEHNR, CDR2 FQNEAQ (reference sequence).

This clonotype was detected only a few times. This sequence joins TRBV19 and TRBJ2-3, with TRBD2 identical over 10 bases. CDR1 LNHDA and CDR2 SQIVND come from the germline V gene (reference sequence). This CDR3 region has 15 residues. Germline trimming cut 3 bases from V and 4 bases from J; bases unmatched to any gene: 4. The CDR3 is CASSMRLAGADTQYF. The CDR3 DNA sequence: TGTGCCAGTAGTATGAGGCTAGCGGGGGCAGATACGCAGTATTTT.

The table lists this clonotype with many counts. V and J are TRBV12-3 or TRBV12-4 and TRBJ2-2; unclear D gene. Trimming stripped 8 bases from V and 3 bases from J, with 25 bases between. The CDR3 extends over 18 amino acids. The CDR3 is CASLSTAGRTLHTGELFF. The CDR3 DNA reads as TGTGCCAGCTTATCAACCGCCGGACGCACCTTACACACCGGGGAGCTGTTTTTT.

This clonotype was observed at least ten times. The chain couples TRBV2 to TRBJ2-1, with 11 bases identical to TRBD1. CDR1 and CDR2 from the germline V gene are SNHLY and FYNNEI. Losses at the gene ends were 6 bases for V and 2 bases for J; bases not matched to a gene: 3. The CDR3 contains 15 residues. CDR3 sequence reads: CASRGTGGAYNEQFF. In DNA, the CDR3 is TGTGCCAGCAGGGGGACAGGGGGAGCCTACAATGAGCAGTTCTTC.

In its sample, this clonotype was seen many times. The gene calls are TRBV11-2 and TRBJ1-5, with D unclear. V was pared by 0 bases and J by 5 bases, with 5 bases between. The CDR3 has 13 residues. The germline CDR1 and CDR2 sequences are SGHAT and FQNNGV. CDR3 sequence (DNA): TGTGCCAGCAGCTTAGACAGATATCAGCCCCAGCATTTT. Amino acid sequence: CASSLDRYQPQHF.

This clonotype was found many times. This rearrangement joins TRBV12-3 or TRBV12-4 to TRBJ1-1; 7 nucleotides match TRBD1. V dropped 5 bases and J dropped 3; count of bases not matched to a gene: 6. The CDR3 totals 14 residues. The CDR3 protein is CASSDEGADTEAFF. As DNA, the CDR3 is TGTGCCAGCAGTGACGAGGGGGCTGACACTGAAGCTTTCTTT.

The chain has TRBV29-1 and TRBJ1-2; D not certain. This CDR3 comprises 13 residues. The V gene lost 7 bases and the J gene lost 5 bases, with 17 bases spanning the gap. Germline loops: CDR1 SQVTM, CDR2 ANQGSEA. The CDR3 DNA reads as TGCAGCGCCGACATCGCCCCTCGTTATGGCTACACCTTC. Its protein is CSADIAPRYGYTF.

The V call is TRBV9, the J call TRBJ2-1, with D unresolved. The length of the CDR3 is 12 residues. Germline V gene lookup returns CDR1 SGDLS and CDR2 YYNGEE. Trimming left V 4 bases short and J 5 bases short, with 7 bases between. The CDR3: CASSPTNNEQFF. CDR3 DNA: TGTGCCAGCAGCCCAACTAACAATGAGCAGTTCTTC.

The genes are TRBV3-1 and TRBJ1-1; D not resolved. CDR1 and CDR2 (germline): LGHDT, YNNKEL (reference sequence). V lost 4 bases and J 6 bases, leaving 12 bases between the germline ends. The CDR3 runs to 13 residues. CDR3 nucleotides: TGTGCCAGCAGCCTTCCCGGGAGGGCTGAAGCTTTCTTT. This sequence encodes CASSLPGRAEAFF.

This chain links TRBV6-2 or TRBV6-3 with TRBJ2-2; D possibly corresponds to TRBD2 (6 bases). The CDR3 has 15 amino acids. The V gene's germline CDR1 is MNHEY and CDR2 SVGEGT. V dropped 6 bases and J dropped 2 bases, with 13 bases sitting between them. CDR3 nucleotide sequence: TGTGCCAGCAGGGGGGTAGCGGCAAACACCGGGGAGCTGTTTTTT. Translation: CASRGVAANTGELFF.

This clonotype was seen a few times. The chain employs TRBV13 and TRBJ2-5, with TRBD2 matching over 11 bases. Germline V CDR1 and CDR2: PRHDT, FYEKMQ (reference sequence). Trimming took 4 bases from V and 4 from J; bases not matched to a gene: 8. CDR3 length: 16 residues. The CDR3 protein is CASSSSLAGETETQYF. The CDR3 coding sequence is TGTGCCAGCAGCTCCTCACTAGCGGGAGAAACAGAGACCCAGTACTTC.

The table lists this clonotype with many counts. The chain uses TRBV6-5 and TRBJ1-1; D possibly corresponds to TRBD1 (5 bases). Germline V gene data show CDR1 as MNHEY and CDR2 as SVGAGI. This CDR3 is built from 13 residues. Trimming pared 2 bases from V and 8 bases from J, leaving 12 bases between. As DNA, the CDR3 is TGTGCCAGCAGTTACCTCGACAGACCCGAAGCTTTCTTT. Its protein is CASSYLDRPEAFF.

This clonotype was detected only a few times. The gene calls are TRBV10-3 and TRBJ1-3; D possibly corresponds to TRBD1 (5 bases). V was cut by 4 bases and J by 3 bases, with 13 bases left in between. CDR3 length equals 15 residues. Germline values: CDR1 ENHRY, CDR2 SYGVKD. The CDR3 DNA is TGTGCCATCAGTGGAGGGGCGTATCTTGGAAACACCATATATTTT. This gives the protein CAISGGAYLGNTIYF.

The chain uses TRBV27 and TRBJ2-3, with unresolved D. This CDR3 spans 16 amino acids. Germline V gene sequence: CDR1 MNHEY, CDR2 SMNVEV (reference sequence). Trimming pared 1 base from V and 2 bases from J, leaving 13 bases between. CDR3 sequence: CASSLWAASLTDTQYF. CDR3 coding DNA: TGTGCCAGCAGTTTATGGGCCGCGAGCCTCACAGATACGCAGTATTTT.

In this sample, this clonotype turned up many times. J is TRBJ2-3 and V is TRBV7-9; 10 bases are a match to TRBD2. This CDR3 is 17 amino acids long. Germline V gene sequence: CDR1 SEHNR, CDR2 FQNEAQ (reference sequence). V lost 5 bases, J lost 6 bases, and 14 bases stayed unmatched. CDR3 protein: CASSPATSGPLGDTQYF. The CDR3 coding sequence is TGTGCCAGCAGCCCTGCGACTAGCGGGCCCCTCGGGGATACGCAGTATTTT.

This clonotype was counted ten times or more. This chain joins TRBV6-2 or TRBV6-3 and TRBJ1-5; 9 bases agree with TRBD1. The CDR3 sequence is 15 residues long. CDR1 is MNHEY and CDR2 is SVGEGT in the germline V gene. Losses at the gene ends were 0 bases for V and 7 bases for J; bases not matched to a gene: 4. CDR3 nucleotide sequence: TGTGCCAGCAGTTACTCTAACAGGGGGCAACAGCCCCAGCATTTT. Its translation: CASSYSNRGQQPQHF.

This clonotype was recorded at least ten times. This chain uses TRBV11-3 with TRBJ2-5; no clear D gene. The germline gives CDR1 SGHNT, CDR2 YENEEA. The CDR3 totals 13 residues. V lost 0 bases and J lost 3, with 5 bases in between. CDR3 nucleotides: TGTGCCAGCAGCTTAGACAGGAAAGAGACCCAGTACTTC. It encodes CASSLDRKETQYF.